The rows below give T cell receptor beta chains drawn from one sample of a study of T cell responses to AZD1222 COVID-19 vaccine. The protocol was immunoSEQ multiplex PCR, while the TCRdb copy is restricted to in-frame clones and leaves out a portion. The sample lists 150,000 or so clones; about nine tenths were seen once. The material sequenced was peripheral blood, taken on day 0 of AZD1222 vaccination. These receptors were collected from an adult in good health. CDR3s include the opening cysteine and the closing phenylalanine or tryptophan. The D gene is left open where the match is weak. Expanded clones get a size class; other rows say once, few or many, or leave the size out.

CASSLGPGRWGNTIYF	TGTGCCAGCAGCTTGGGACCGGGACGGTGGGGAAACACCATATATTTT	.	TRBV5-8	TRBJ1-3	.
CASSQKLAGGNTGELFF	TGCGCCAGCAGCCAAAAACTAGCGGGGGGGAACACCGGGGAGCTGTTTTTT	TRBD2	TRBV4-3	TRBJ2-2	.
CASSYSQGGNYGYTF	TGTGCCAGCAGTTACTCGCAAGGGGGCAACTATGGCTACACCTTC	TRBD1	TRBV6-6	TRBJ1-2	.
CASSTRDSYTEAFF	TGTGCCAGCAGTACCCGGGACAGCTACACTGAAGCTTTCTTT	TRBD1	TRBV6-2/TRBV6-3	TRBJ1-1	once
CASSLGRSYEQYF	TGCGCCAGCAGCTTGGGCCGCTCCTACGAGCAGTACTTC	.	TRBV5-1	TRBJ2-7	.
CASSQDLPGENSPLHF	TGCGCCAGCAGCCAAGATTTACCCGGGGAGAATTCACCCCTCCACTTT	.	TRBV4-3	TRBJ1-6	.
CASSGGGASNQPQHF	TGTGCCAGCAGTGGGGGCGGGGCTTCCAATCAGCCCCAGCATTTT	.	TRBV2	TRBJ1-5	.
CASSFDRVEGYTF	TGCGCCAGCAGCTTCGACAGGGTGGAAGGCTACACCTTC	TRBD1	TRBV5-1	TRBJ1-2	.
CASSRNEQFF	TGTGCCAGCAGTCGGAATGAGCAGTTCTTC	.	TRBV12-3/TRBV12-4	TRBJ2-1	.
CASSPSDTQYF	TGTGCCAGCAGCCCCTCCGACACGCAGTATTTT	.	TRBV6-2/TRBV6-3	TRBJ2-3	.
CASSELTGSRSEKLFF	TGTGCCAGCAGTGAGCTAACAGGCAGCCGGAGTGAAAAACTGTTTTTT	.	TRBV25-1	TRBJ1-4	.
CASSLARQGDSPLHF	TGTGCCAGCAGCTTAGCTAGGCAGGGGGATTCACCCCTCCACTTT	TRBD1	TRBV7-9	TRBJ1-6	.
CASSRRAGGRETQYF	TGTGCCAGCAGCCGGAGGGCAGGGGGTCGAGAGACCCAGTACTTC	.	TRBV3-1/TRBV3-2	TRBJ2-5	.
CASRAYSHRAQYF	TGTGCCAGCAGGGCCTATAGTCATCGGGCGCAGTATTTT	.	TRBV2	TRBJ2-3	.
CASSPAGGPTDTQYF	TGCGCCAGCAGCCCAGCGGGGGGGCCCACAGATACGCAGTATTTT	TRBD2	TRBV5-1	TRBJ2-3	.
CASSPGRAYEQYF	TGTGCCAGCAGCCCCGGGCGGGCCTACGAGCAGTACTTC	.	TRBV13	TRBJ2-7	.
CSVQDEKLFF	TGCAGCGTACAGGATGAAAAACTGTTTTTT	.	TRBV29-1	TRBJ1-4	.
CASSQEPSGGMNTGELFF	TGTGCCAGCAGCCAAGAGCCTAGCGGGGGGATGAACACCGGGGAGCTGTTTTTT	TRBD2	TRBV3-1/TRBV3-2	TRBJ2-2	.
CASSLVSAVEQYF	TGCGCCAGCAGCTTGGTGTCGGCGGTGGAGCAGTACTTC	.	TRBV5-1	TRBJ2-7	.
CASSERLANTGELFF	TGTGCCAGCAGTGAGAGGTTAGCAAACACCGGGGAGCTGTTTTTT	.	TRBV25-1	TRBJ2-2	.
CASSSGPNYEQYF	TGTGCCAGCAGCTCGGGACCTAACTACGAGCAGTACTTC	.	TRBV7-6	TRBJ2-7	medium-sized
CASRVRQGYTEAFF	TGTGCCAGCAGGGTCAGACAGGGGTACACTGAAGCTTTCTTT	TRBD1	TRBV5-4	TRBJ1-1	.
CASSRQGSEKLFF	TGTGCCAGCAGCAGACAGGGGAGTGAAAAACTGTTTTTT	TRBD1	TRBV7-9	TRBJ1-4	.
CAISDIWGTSGNTIYF	TGTGCCATCAGTGACATTTGGGGAACCTCTGGAAACACCATATATTTT	.	TRBV10-3	TRBJ1-3	.
CASSLDGGVRSGNTIYF	TGTGCCAGCAGCTTAGATGGGGGGGTCCGCTCTGGAAACACCATATATTTT	.	TRBV7-2	TRBJ1-3	.
CASSYPKEKLFF	TGTGCCAGCAGTTACCCCAAGGAAAAACTGTTTTTT	.	TRBV6-2/TRBV6-3	TRBJ1-4	.
CATSDPYGYTF	TGTGCCACCAGTGATCCTTATGGCTACACCTTC	.	TRBV24-1	TRBJ1-2	.
CASSPPSYGYTF	TGTGCCAGCAGTCCACCCTCCTATGGCTACACCTTC	.	TRBV28	TRBJ1-2	few
CASRDRDRGTTNEKLFF	TGTGCCAGCAGAGACCGGGACAGGGGGACAACTAATGAAAAACTGTTTTTT	TRBD1	TRBV2	TRBJ1-4	.
CASSQERSVQETQYF	TGCGCCAGCAGCCAAGAACGGTCAGTTCAAGAGACCCAGTACTTC	.	TRBV4-1	TRBJ2-5	.
CASSLGLGGHTEAFF	TGCGCCAGCAGCTTGGGATTAGGGGGCCACACTGAAGCTTTCTTT	TRBD1	TRBV5-1	TRBJ1-1	.
CASRDTSGGTYNEQFF	TGTGCCAGCAGAGATACTAGCGGGGGGACTTACAATGAGCAGTTCTTC	TRBD2	TRBV4-2	TRBJ2-1	once
CASSASGGKNIQYF	TGTGCCAGCAGCGCTAGCGGTGGCAAAAACATTCAGTACTTC	TRBD2	TRBV7-8	TRBJ2-4	.
CASSRGGLQGSNQPQHF	TGCGCCAGCAGTCGGGGGGGGCTACAGGGTAGCAATCAGCCCCAGCATTTT	.	TRBV10-2	TRBJ1-5	.
CASSYSLPTDTQYF	TGTGCCAGCAGTTACTCTCTCCCCACAGATACGCAGTATTTT	.	TRBV6-5	TRBJ2-3	.
CASSGSPTGKGNQPQHF	TGTGCCAGCAGCGGTTCCCCGACAGGGAAGGGCAATCAGCCCCAGCATTTT	TRBD1	TRBV28	TRBJ1-5	.
CASDGQSGQPQHF	TGTGCCAGCGATGGACAATCAGGGCAGCCCCAGCATTTT	.	TRBV6-5	TRBJ1-5	.
CASSQRSPGSSYEQYF	TGTGCCAGCAGCCAAAGGTCCCCAGGGAGCTCCTACGAGCAGTACTTC	.	TRBV3-1/TRBV3-2	TRBJ2-7	.
CASIRQGGTGELFF	TGTGCCAGCATTCGGCAGGGTGGTACCGGGGAGCTGTTTTTT	.	TRBV2	TRBJ2-2	.
CASSGRRGYTF	TGTGCCAGCAGTGGCCGTCGGGGCTACACCTTC	.	TRBV28	TRBJ1-2	once
CASSQGGSQTEAFF	TGTGCCAGCAGCCAAGGCGGGTCACAGACTGAAGCTTTCTTT	.	TRBV4-2	TRBJ1-1	.
CASSYEGANYGYTF	TGTGCCAGCAGTTACGAGGGAGCTAACTATGGCTACACCTTC	.	TRBV6-5	TRBJ1-2	.
CASSDRDTIYF	TGCGCCAGCAGTGACAGAGACACCATATATTTT	.	TRBV10-1	TRBJ1-3	.
CASSLTQGGYTF	TGTGCCAGCAGCCTCACACAGGGGGGCTACACCTTC	TRBD1	TRBV7-2	TRBJ1-2	.
CASRTPGGYGYTF	TGTGCCAGCAGGACCCCCGGAGGGTATGGCTACACCTTC	.	TRBV28	TRBJ1-2	.
CASRSFGSATYEQYF	TGTGCCAGCAGATCCTTTGGGAGCGCGACCTACGAGCAGTACTTC	.	TRBV28	TRBJ2-7	.
CASSLQQGAGTEAFF	TGTGCCAGCAGCCTACAACAGGGGGCGGGGACTGAAGCTTTCTTT	TRBD1	TRBV7-2	TRBJ1-1	.
CSYRGPYEQYF	TGCTCATACAGGGGACCCTACGAGCAGTACTTC	TRBD1	TRBV20-1	TRBJ2-7	.
CASSLGTASYNQPQHF	TGTGCCAGCAGTTTAGGTACAGCAAGTTACAATCAGCCCCAGCATTTT	.	TRBV28	TRBJ1-5	.
CASSLIPRAKYAHMPNIMKSRWPF	TGTGCCAGCAGCTTAATCCCCAGGGCCAAATATGCCCATATGCCGAATATAATGAAATCTCGGTGGCCTTTT	.	TRBV7-3	TRBJ1-4	.